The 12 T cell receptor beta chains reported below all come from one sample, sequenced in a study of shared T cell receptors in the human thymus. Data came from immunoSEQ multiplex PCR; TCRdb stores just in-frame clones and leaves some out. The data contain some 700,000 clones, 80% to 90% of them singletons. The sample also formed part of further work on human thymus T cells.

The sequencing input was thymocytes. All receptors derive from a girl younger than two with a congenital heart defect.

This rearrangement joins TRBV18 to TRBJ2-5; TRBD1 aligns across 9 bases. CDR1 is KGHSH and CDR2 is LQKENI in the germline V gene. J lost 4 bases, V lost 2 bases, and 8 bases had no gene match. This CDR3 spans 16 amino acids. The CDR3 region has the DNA TGTGCCAGCTCACCAGAAGACAGGGGGTCTGGAGAGACCCAGTACTTC. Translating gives CASSPEDRGSGETQYF.

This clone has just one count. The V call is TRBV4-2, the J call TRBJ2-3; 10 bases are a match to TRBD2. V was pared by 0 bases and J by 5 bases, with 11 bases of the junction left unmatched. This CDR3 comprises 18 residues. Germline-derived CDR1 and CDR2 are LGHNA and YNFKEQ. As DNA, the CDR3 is TGTGCCAGCAGCCAAGATAGGAGAGCGGGGGGGGGTCGAGATACGCAGTATTTT. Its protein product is CASSQDRRAGGGRDTQYF.

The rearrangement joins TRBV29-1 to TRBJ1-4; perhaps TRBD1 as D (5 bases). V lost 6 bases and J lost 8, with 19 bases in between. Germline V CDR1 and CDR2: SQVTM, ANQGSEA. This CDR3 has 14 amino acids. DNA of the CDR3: TGCAGCGTGGTAGACAGCGGGGGAGGCGAAAAACTGTTTTTT. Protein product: CSVVDSGGGEKLFF.

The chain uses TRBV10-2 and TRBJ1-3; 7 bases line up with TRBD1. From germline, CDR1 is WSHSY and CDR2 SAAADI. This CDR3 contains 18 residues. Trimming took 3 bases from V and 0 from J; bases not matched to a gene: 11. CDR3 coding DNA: TGCGCCAGCAGTGACCAACACCCGACAGGGACCTCTGGAAACACCATATATTTT. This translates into CASSDQHPTGTSGNTIYF.

The CDR3 loop reads CASSSPAAGGSYNEQFF. For the CDR3, the DNA is TGTGCCAGCAGTTCCCCCGCGGCGGGGGGCTCCTACAATGAGCAGTTCTTC. The chain uses TRBV7-9 and TRBJ2-1, with 8 bases that match TRBD2. V shed 6 bases and J 0 bases; nucleotides not matched to a gene: 10. Germline V CDR1 and CDR2: SEHNR, FQNEAQ (reference sequence). The CDR3 has 17 residues. Full variable domain (outside the CDR3, taken from reference TRBV7-9 and TRBJ2-1): DTGVSQNPRHKITKRGQNVTFRCDPISEHNRLYWYRQTLGQGPEFLTYFQNEAQLEKSRLLSDRFSAERPKGSFSTLEIQRTEQGDSAMYLCASSSPAAGGSYNEQFFGPGTRLTVL.

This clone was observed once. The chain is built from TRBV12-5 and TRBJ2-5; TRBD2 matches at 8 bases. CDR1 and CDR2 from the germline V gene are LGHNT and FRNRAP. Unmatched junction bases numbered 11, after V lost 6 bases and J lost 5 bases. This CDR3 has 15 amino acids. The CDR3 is CASGPVGGAEETQYF. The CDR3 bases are TGTGCTAGTGGCCCGGTCGGGGGGGCTGAGGAGACCCAGTACTTC.

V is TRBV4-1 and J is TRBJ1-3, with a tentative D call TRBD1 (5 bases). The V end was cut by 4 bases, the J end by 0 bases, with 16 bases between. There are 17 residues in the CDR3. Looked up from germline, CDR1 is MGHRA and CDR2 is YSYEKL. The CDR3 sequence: CASSPSTTEYSGNTIYF. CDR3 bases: TGCGCCAGCAGCCCATCAACGACAGAATACTCTGGAAACACCATATATTTT.

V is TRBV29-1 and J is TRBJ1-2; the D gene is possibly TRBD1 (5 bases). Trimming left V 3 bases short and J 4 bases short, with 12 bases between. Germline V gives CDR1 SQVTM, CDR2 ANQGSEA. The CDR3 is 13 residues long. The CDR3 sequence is CSVDQGFVYGYTF. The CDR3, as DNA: TGCAGCGTTGACCAGGGATTTGTCTATGGCTACACCTTC.

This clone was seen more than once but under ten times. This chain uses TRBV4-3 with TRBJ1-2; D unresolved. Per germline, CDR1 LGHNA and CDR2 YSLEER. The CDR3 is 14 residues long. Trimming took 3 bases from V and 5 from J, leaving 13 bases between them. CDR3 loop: CASSHSREVYGYTF. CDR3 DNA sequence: TGCGCCAGCAGCCACTCCCGGGAGGTATATGGCTACACCTTC.

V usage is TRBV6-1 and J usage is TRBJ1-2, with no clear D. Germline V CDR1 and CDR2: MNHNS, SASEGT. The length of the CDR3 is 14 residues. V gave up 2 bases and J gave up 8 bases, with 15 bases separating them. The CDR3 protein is CASSERALARGYTF. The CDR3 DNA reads TGTGCCAGCAGTGAAAGGGCTCTAGCAAGGGGCTACACCTTC.

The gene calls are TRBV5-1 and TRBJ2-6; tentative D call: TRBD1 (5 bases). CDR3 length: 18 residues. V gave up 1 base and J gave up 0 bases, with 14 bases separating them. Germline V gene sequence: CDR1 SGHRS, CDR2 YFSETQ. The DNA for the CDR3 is TGCGCCAGCAGCTTGTCCCAGGGTTTAAGCTCTGGGGCCAACGTCCTGACTTTC. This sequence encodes CASSLSQGLSSGANVLTF.

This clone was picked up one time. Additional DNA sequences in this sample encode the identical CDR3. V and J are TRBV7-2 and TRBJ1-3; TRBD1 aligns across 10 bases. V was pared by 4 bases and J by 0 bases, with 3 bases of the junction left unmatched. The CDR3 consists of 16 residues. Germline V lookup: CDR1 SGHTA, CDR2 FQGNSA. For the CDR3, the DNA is TGTGCCAGCAGCTCGAGGACAGGGGGCTCTGGAAACACCATATATTTT. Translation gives CASSSRTGGSGNTIYF. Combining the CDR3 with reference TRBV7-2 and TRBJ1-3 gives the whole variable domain GAGVSQSPSNKVTEKGKDVELRCDPISGHTALYWYRQSLGQGLEFLIYFQGNSAPDKSGLPSDRFSAERTGGSVSTLTIQRTQQEDSAVYLCASSSRTGGSGNTIYFGEGSWLTVV.